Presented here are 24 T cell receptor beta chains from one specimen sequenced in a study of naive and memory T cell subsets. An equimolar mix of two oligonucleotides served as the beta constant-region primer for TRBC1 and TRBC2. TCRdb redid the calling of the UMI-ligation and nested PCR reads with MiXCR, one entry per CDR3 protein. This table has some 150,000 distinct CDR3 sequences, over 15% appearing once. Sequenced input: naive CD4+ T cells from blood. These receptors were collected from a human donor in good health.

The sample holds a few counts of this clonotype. CDR3 nucleotides: TGTGCCAGCAGCAAAGCGACACACGATGGCTACACCTTC. Its translation: CASSKATHDGYTF. The chain is built from TRBV7-9 and TRBJ1-2; D not certain. The CDR3 spans 13 residues. V was trimmed by 5 bases and J by 6 bases, leaving 13 bases between them. Germline V gene data show CDR1 as SEHNR and CDR2 as FQNEAQ (reference sequence).

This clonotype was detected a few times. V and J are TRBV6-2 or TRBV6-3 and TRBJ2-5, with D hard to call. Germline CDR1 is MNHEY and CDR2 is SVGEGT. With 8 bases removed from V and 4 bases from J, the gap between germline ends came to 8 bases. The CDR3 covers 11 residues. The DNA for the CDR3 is TGTGCCAGCTCGTGGGCAGAGACCCAGTACTTC. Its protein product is CASSWAETQYF.

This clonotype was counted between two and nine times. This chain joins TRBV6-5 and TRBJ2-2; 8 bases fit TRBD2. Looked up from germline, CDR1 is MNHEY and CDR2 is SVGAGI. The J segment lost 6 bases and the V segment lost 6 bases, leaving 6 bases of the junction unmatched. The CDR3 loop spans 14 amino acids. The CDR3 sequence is CASRRSGSAGELFF. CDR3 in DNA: TGTGCCAGCAGGAGGAGCGGGAGCGCCGGGGAGCTGTTTTTT.

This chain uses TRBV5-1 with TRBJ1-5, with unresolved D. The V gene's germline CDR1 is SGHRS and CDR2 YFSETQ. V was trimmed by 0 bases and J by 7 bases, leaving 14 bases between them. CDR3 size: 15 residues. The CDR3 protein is CASSLEGGNGQPQHF. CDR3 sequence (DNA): TGCGCCAGCAGCTTGGAGGGAGGAAATGGGCAGCCCCAGCATTTT.

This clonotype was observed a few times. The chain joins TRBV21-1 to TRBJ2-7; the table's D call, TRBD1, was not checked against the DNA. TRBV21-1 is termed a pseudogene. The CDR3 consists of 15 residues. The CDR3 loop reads CASSRRTLRYYEQYF. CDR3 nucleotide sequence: TGTGCCAGCAGCAGACGGACACTTCGGTACTACGAGCAGTACTTC.

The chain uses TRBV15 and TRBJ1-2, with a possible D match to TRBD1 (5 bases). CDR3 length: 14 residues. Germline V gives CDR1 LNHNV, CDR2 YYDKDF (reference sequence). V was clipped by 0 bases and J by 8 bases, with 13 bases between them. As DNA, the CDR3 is TGTGCCACCAGCAGAGACAGGGTGCGATGGGGCTACACCTTC. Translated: CATSRDRVRWGYTF.

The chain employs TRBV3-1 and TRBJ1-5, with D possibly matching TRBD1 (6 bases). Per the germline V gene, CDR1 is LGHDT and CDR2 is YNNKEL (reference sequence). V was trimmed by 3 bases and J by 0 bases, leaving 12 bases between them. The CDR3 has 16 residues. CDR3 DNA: TGTGCCAGCAGCCATTCCGGGGGCCATAGCAATCAGCCCCAGCATTTT. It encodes CASSHSGGHSNQPQHF.

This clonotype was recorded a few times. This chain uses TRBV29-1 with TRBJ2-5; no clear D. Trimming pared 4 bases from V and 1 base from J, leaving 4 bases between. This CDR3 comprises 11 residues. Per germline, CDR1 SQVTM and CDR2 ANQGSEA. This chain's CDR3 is CSVATQETQYF. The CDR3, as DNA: TGCAGCGTTGCGACCCAAGAGACCCAGTACTTC. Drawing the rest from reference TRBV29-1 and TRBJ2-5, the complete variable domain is SAVISQKPSRDICQRGTSLTIQCQVDSQVTMMFWYRQQPGQSLTLIATANQGSEATYESGFVIDKFPISRPNLTFSTLTVSNMSPEDSSIYLCSVATQETQYFGPGTRLLVL.

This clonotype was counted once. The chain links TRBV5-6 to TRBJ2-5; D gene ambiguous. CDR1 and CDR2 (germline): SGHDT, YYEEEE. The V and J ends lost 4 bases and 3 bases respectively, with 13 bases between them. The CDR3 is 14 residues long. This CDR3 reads CASSHTRLEETQYF. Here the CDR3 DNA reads TGTGCCAGCAGCCACACGAGGCTGGAAGAGACCCAGTACTTC.

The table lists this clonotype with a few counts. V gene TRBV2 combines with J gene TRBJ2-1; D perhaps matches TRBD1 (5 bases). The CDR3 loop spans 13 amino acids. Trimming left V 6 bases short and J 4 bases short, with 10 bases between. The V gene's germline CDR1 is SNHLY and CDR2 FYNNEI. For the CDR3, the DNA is TGTGCCAGCAGGGCGGACATTTACAATGAGCAGTTCTTC. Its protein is CASRADIYNEQFF.

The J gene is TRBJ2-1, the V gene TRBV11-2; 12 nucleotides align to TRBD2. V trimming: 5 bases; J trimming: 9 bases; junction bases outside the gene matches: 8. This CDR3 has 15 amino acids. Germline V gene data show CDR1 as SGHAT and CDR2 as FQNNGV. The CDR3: CASSLRLAGVVEQFF. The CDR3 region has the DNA TGTGCCAGCAGCCTACGACTAGCGGGAGTGGTTGAGCAGTTCTTC.

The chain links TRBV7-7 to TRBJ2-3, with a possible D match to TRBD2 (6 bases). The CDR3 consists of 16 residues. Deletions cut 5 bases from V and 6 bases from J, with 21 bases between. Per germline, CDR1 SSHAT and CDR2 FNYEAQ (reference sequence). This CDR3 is CASSIGETRCFDTQYF. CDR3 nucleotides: TGTGCCAGCAGCATCGGGGAGACTAGATGCTTTGATACGCAGTATTTT.

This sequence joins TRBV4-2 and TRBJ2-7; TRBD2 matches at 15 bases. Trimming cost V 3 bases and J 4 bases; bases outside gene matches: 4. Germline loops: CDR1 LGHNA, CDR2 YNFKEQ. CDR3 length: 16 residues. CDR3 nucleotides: TGTGCCAGCAGCCAGGGACTAGCGGGAGGAGTTTACGAGCAGTACTTC. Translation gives CASSQGLAGGVYEQYF.

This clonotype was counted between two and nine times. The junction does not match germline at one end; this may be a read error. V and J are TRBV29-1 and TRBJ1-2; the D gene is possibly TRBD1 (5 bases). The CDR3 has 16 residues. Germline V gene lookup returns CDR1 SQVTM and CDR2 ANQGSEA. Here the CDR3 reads CSASRWDRDANYGYSF. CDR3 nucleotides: TGCAGCGCATCCAGGTGGGACCGAGACGCTAACTATGGCTACTCCTTC.

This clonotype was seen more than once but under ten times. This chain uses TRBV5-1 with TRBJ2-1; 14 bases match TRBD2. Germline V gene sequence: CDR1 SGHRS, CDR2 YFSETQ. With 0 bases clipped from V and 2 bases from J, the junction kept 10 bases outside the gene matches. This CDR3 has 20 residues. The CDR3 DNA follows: TGCGCCAGCAGCTTGGGGCCCGGACTAGCGGGAGGTGGGCCCTACAATGAGCAGTTCTTC. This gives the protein CASSLGPGLAGGGPYNEQFF.

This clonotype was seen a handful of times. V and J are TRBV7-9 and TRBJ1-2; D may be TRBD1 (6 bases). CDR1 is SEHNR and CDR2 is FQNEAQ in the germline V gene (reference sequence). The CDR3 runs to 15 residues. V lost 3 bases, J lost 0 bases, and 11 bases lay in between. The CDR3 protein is CASSLNRVSNYGYTF. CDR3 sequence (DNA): TGTGCCAGCAGCTTGAACAGGGTTTCTAACTATGGCTACACCTTC.

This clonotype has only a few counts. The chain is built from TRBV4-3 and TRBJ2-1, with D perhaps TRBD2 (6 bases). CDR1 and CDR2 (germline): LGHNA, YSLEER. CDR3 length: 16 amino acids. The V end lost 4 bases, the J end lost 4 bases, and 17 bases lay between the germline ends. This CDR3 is CASSPQGSSVYNEQFF. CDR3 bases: TGCGCCAGCAGCCCCCAAGGTTCTAGCGTATACAATGAGCAGTTCTTC.

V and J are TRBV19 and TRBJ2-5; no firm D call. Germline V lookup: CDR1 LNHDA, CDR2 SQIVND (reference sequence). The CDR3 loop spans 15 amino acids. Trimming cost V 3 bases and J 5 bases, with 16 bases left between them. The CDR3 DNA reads TGTGCCAGTAGTATTGGCACCGGCAATCTGGAGACCCAGTACTTC. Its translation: CASSIGTGNLETQYF. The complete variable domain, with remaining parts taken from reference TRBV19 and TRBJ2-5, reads DGGITQSPKYLFRKEGQNVTLSCEQNLNHDAMYWYRQDPGQGLRLIYYSQIVNDFQKGDIAEGYSVSREKKESFPLTVTSAQKNPTAFYLCASSIGTGNLETQYFGPGTRLLVL.

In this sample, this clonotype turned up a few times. CDR3 residues: CSARTSSGNTIYF. The CDR3 nucleotides are TGCAGTGCCCGGACTAGCTCTGGAAACACCATATATTTT. The V gene is TRBV20-1, the J gene TRBJ1-3, with unresolved D. Trimming took off 6 bases at V and 0 bases at J, with 9 bases between the two ends. This CDR3 has 13 residues. Germline V gene lookup returns CDR1 DFQATT and CDR2 SNEGSKA (reference sequence).

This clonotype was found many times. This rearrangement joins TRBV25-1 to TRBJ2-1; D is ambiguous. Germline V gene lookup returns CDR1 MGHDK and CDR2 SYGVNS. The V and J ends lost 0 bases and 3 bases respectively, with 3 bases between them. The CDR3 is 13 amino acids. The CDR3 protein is CASSEYSYNEQFF. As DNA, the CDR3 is TGTGCCAGCAGTGAATACAGCTACAATGAGCAGTTCTTC. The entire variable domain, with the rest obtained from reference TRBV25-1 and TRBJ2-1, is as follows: EADIYQTPRYLVIGTGKKITLECSQTMGHDKMYWYQQDPGMELHLIHYSYGVNSTEKGDLSSESTVSRIRTEHFPLTLESARPSHTSQYLCASSEYSYNEQFFGPGTRLTVL.

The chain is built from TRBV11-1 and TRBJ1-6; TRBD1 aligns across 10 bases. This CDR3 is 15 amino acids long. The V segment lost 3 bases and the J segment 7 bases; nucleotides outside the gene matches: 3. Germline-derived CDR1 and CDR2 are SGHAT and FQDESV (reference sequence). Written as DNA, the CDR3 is TGTGCCAGCAGCTTGGGGACAGGGGTAAATTCACCCCTCCACTTT. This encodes CASSLGTGVNSPLHF.

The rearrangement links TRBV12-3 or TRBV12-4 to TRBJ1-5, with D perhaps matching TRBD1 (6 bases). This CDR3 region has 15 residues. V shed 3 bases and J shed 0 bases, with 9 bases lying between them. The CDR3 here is CASSFGQYSNQPQHF. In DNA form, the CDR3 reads TGTGCCAGCAGTTTTGGACAGTATAGCAATCAGCCCCAGCATTTT.

CDR3 nucleotide sequence: TGCGCCAGCAGCCTGGGACAGGGACCGTACAATGAGCAGTTCTTC. Its translation: CASSLGQGPYNEQFF. The chain links TRBV5-1 to TRBJ2-1, with 9 bases matching TRBD1. Trimming at V came to 4 bases and at J to 4 bases, leaving 6 bases not matched to a gene. In germline, CDR1 is SGHRS, CDR2 YFSETQ. This CDR3 comprises 15 residues.

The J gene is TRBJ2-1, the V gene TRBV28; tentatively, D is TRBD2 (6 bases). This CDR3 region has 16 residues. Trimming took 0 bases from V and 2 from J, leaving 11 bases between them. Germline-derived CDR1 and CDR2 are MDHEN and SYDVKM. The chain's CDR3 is CASSLWEGRTYNEQFF. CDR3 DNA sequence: TGTGCCAGCAGTTTATGGGAAGGGAGGACCTACAATGAGCAGTTCTTC.